This paragraph covers one T cell receptor beta chain sequence. This record belongs to a study of technical replicates of blood from several donors. Repertoires were generated with immunoSEQ multiplex PCR, while TCRdb's copy carries only in-frame clones and drops some. This sample has around 69,000 clones; around 97% occur once, and the top ten carry less than 0.25%. Germline-derived CDR1 and CDR2 are LNHDA and SQIVND (reference sequence). CDR3 size: 16 residues. Trimming cost V 5 bases and J 0 bases, with 15 bases left between them. J is TRBJ2-3 and V is TRBV19, with a tentative D call TRBD1 (5 bases). This TCR came from a human donor in good health. Sequenced input: T cells isolated from PBMCs. The CDR3, as DNA: TGTGCCAGTAGTTCGAGTCCAGGGTCTAGCACAGATACGCAGTATTTT. This sequence encodes CASSSSPGSSTDTQYF.